This T cell receptor beta chain was recorded in a study of blood T cell repertoires in COVID-19. Turning to the study itself: The origin of the acute and convalescent COVID-19 samples was the United States, Italy and Spain. PBMCs, B-cell-depleted T cells, or T cells provided the cDNA or gDNA that made up the material.

Original processing methods: Amplification from reference gene primers served as the basis for estimated nucleated cell counts. Repertoires were generated with immunoSEQ multiplex PCR, while TCRdb's copy carries only in-frame clones and drops some. The V and J calls and clone size come from that table; D and trimming were worked out from the DNA. The table has a few hundred thousand clones, 75% to 90% seen once; the top ten hold 9.5% to 13%. CDR3 length: 16 residues. In germline, CDR1 is SGHTA, CDR2 FQGNSA. Trimming left V 2 bases short and J 0 bases short, with 13 bases between. Seattle researchers signed up patients amid active infection and tracked them longitudinally.

This chain uses TRBV7-2 with TRBJ1-1; D might be TRBD1 (5 bases). Material: peripheral blood. This TCR was recovered from a woman between 70 and 85 years old with COVID-19, enrolled during active disease. CDR3 loop: CASSLRAAGLNTEAFF. The CDR3 nucleotides are TGTGCCAGCAGCTTAAGGGCGGCAGGGCTGAACACTGAAGCTTTCTTT.